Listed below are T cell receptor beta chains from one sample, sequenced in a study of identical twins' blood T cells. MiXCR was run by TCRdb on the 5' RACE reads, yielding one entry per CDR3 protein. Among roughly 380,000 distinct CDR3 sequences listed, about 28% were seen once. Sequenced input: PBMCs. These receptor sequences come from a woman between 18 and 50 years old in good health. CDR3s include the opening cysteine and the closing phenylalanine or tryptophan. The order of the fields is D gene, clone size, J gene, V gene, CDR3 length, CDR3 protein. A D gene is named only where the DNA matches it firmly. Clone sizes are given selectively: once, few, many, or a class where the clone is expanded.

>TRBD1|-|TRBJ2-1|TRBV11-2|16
CASSLRGQGKGDEQFF
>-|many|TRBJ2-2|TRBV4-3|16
CASSQGFEQNTGELFF
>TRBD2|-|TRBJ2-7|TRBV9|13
CAGSGGYSYEQYF
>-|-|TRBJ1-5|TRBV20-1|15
CSARPAGTTGQPQHF
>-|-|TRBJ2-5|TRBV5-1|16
CASSLMGRSTKETQYF
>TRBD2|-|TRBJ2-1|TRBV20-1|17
CSASDGRGLAGVGEQFF
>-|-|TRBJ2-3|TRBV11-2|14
CASSHRDPTDTQYF
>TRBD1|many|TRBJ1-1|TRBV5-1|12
CASTGQDTEAFF
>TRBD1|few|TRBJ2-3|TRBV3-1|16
CASSPLPGQGTDTQYF
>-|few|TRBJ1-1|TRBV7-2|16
CASSLVGGRGNTEAFF
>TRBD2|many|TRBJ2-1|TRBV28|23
CASSRVTSGRALGNLRSYNEQFF
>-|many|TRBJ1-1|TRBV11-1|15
CASSRDHLGGTEAFF
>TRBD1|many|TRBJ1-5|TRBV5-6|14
CASSSRWDRKPQHF
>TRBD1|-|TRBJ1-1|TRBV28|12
CASGGTDTEAFF
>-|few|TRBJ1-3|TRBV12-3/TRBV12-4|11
CASSSLNTIYF
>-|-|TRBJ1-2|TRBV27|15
CASGMSSTGNYGYTF
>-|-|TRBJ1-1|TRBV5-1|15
CASSSGIPQVHEAFF
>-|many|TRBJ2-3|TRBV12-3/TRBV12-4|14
CASSVGRLTDTQYF
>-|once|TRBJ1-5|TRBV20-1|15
CSAARCQGKNQPQHF
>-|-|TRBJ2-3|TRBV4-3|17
CASSQEGAVADTDTQYF
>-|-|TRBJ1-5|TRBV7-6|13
CAGSLYQNQPQHF
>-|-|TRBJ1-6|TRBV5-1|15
CASSLRGFDNSPLHF
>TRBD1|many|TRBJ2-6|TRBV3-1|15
CASSQGTGGANVLTF
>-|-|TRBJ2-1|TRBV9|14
CASIVGVNPNEQFF
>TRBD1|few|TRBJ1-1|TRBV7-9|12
CASSLGQGVAFF
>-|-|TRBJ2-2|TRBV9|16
CASSVVDGPNTGELFF
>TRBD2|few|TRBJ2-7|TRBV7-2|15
CASSLAVRENYEQYF
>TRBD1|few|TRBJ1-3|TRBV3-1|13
CASSPGQGTTIYF
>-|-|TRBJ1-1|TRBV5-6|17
CASSLKKGTKAGTEAFF
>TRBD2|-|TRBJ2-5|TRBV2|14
CASSGTSGQEAQYF
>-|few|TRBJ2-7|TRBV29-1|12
CSVNRGAYEQYF
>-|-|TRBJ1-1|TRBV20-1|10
CSAEDSQAFF
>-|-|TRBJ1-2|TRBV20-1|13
CSARDYRAYGYTF
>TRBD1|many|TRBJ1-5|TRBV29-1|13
CSVADRGNQPQHF
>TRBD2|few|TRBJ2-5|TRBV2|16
CASSGTTGLAGGTQYF
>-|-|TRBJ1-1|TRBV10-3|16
CAISDRVGGANTEAFF
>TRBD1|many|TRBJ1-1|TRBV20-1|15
CSARAPGQGSTEAFF
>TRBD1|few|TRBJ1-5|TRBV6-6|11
CASSPRQGQHF
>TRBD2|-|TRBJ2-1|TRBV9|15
CASSTRLAGNNEQFF
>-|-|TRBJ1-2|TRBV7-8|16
CASSLSWALSGDGYTF
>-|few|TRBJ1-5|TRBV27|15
CASSSGHPGNQPQHF
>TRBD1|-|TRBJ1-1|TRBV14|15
CASSLYKGGRAEAFF
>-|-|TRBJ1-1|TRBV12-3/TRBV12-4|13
CASSFLTVSEAFF
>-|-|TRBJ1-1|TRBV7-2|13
CASNLYVNTEAFF
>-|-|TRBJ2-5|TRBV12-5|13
CASGPDSQETQYF
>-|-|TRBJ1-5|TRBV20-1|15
CSASIQRNSNQPQHF
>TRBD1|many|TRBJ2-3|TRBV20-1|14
CSAREGQGISTQYF
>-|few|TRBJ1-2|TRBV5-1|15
CASSLVGETNYGYTF
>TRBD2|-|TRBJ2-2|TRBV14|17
CASSQDELAENTGELFF
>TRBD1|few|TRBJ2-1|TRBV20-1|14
CSARGDRSYNEQFF
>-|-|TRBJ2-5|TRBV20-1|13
CSARERRLETQYF
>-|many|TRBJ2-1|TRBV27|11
CASSLRNEQFF
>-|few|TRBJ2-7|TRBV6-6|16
CASSYSRDTASYEQYF
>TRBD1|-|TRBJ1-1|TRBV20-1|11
CSASQGVWAFF